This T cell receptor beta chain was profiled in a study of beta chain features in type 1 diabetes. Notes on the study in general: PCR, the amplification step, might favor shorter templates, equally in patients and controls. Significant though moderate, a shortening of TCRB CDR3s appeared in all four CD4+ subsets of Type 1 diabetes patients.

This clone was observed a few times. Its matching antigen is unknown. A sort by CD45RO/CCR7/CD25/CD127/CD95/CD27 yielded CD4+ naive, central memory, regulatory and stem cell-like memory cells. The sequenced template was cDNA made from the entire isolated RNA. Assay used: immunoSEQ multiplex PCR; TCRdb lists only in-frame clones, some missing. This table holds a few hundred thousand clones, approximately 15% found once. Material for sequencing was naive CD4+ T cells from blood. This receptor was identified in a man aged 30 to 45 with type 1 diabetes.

The CDR3 nucleotides are TGTGCCAGTAGTATGAGTCAGGGGTTCACCTACAATGAGCAGTTCTTC. Encoded protein: CASSMSQGFTYNEQFF. V is TRBV19 and J is TRBJ2-1; weak D call: TRBD1 (6 bases). Germline V lookup: CDR1 LNHDA, CDR2 SQIVND (reference sequence). Between the trimmed V and J ends, which lost 3 bases and 2 bases, there was a span of 14 bases. The CDR3 contains 16 residues.